What follows are 5 T cell receptor beta chains derived from one specimen sequenced in a study of blood T cell repertoires in COVID-19 (dated by TCRdb to about 2020). The library was made by the immunoSEQ multiplex PCR assay. The source is immuneACCESS, and TCRdb retained only in-frame sequences with V and J called. Part of the clones is not carried over; for the studies checked, unresolved V genes explain less than half of this, and the remainder is unexplained. The sample table holds under 250,000 clones, of which just under 85% were seen once. The ten largest clonotypes hold 7.5% to 10% of the sample. Sequencing used peripheral blood. All receptors come from a man of 80 years or more with acute or convalescent COVID-19.

The gene calls are TRBV12-3 or TRBV12-4 and TRBJ1-1; 7 nucleotides agree with TRBD1. The CDR3 runs to 13 residues. Unmatched junction bases numbered 5, after V lost 5 bases and J lost 5 bases. The CDR3 DNA reads as TGTGCCAGCAGTGCAGGGGGAAAAACTGAAGCTTTCTTT. Its protein product is CASSAGGKTEAFF.

This chain links TRBV6-5 with TRBJ2-2; D call uncertain. V was cut by 0 bases and J by 2 bases, with 10 bases left in between. CDR3 length equals 16 residues. Germline CDR1 is MNHEY and CDR2 is SVGAGI. CDR3 in DNA: TGTGCCAGCAGTTACTCTCCAGGTCCTAACACCGGGGAGCTGTTTTTT. Translated, it gives CASSYSPGPNTGELFF.

Only one count was recorded for this clone. V usage is TRBV5-1 and J usage is TRBJ1-1; D may be TRBD1 (6 bases). Germline V gene sequence: CDR1 SGHRS, CDR2 YFSETQ. The CDR3 sequence is 14 residues long. V gave up 4 bases and J gave up 0 bases, with 10 bases separating them. CDR3 loop: CASSQDSVNTEAFF. The CDR3 coding sequence is TGCGCCAGCAGCCAGGACAGCGTGAACACTGAAGCTTTCTTT.

The chain uses TRBV27 and TRBJ2-4; TRBD1 matches 9 bases. The germline gives CDR1 MNHEY, CDR2 SMNVEV (reference sequence). The CDR3 consists of 17 residues. Trimming removed 1 base from V and 3 bases from J; junction bases left unmatched: 7. The CDR3 DNA is TGTGCCAGCAGTTTATGGGACAGGGAAAGGGGCAAAAACATTCAGTACTTC. It specifies CASSLWDRERGKNIQYF.

This rearrangement joins TRBV18 to TRBJ1-3, with TRBD1 matching 9 bases. The CDR3 extends over 18 amino acids. The V and J ends lost 4 bases and 4 bases, in that order; junction bases with no gene match: 14. Per germline, CDR1 KGHSH and CDR2 LQKENI. The DNA for the CDR3 is TGTGCCAGCTCACTGCCGGGACAGGGTGTTCGATTCGGAAACACCATATATTTT. This codes for CASSLPGQGVRFGNTIYF. Full variable domain (rest looked up from reference TRBV18 and TRBJ1-3): NAGVMQNPRHLVRRRGQEARLRCSPMKGHSHVYWYRQLPEEGLKFMVYLQKENIIDESGMPKERFSAEFPKEGPSILRIQQVVRGDSAAYFCASSLPGQGVRFGNTIYFGEGSWLTVV.